The sequence of this T cell receptor beta chain was determined in a study of control samples from healthy donors and cancer patients. The V end lost 7 bases, the J end lost 3 bases, and 12 bases lay between the germline ends. The CDR3 totals 13 residues. The germline V gene has CDR1 SQVTM and CDR2 ANQGSEA. Generated by immunoSEQ multiplex PCR, the TCRdb table keeps only in-frame clones and is missing some. The data hold some 120,000 clones, with about nine tenths observed a single time. This chain uses TRBV29-1 with TRBJ1-4; D is ambiguous. The sequenced sample consisted of blood. The TCR was taken from a man between 40 and 49 years old in good health. The CDR3 protein is CSGGEVSNEKLFF. The CDR3 DNA follows: TGCAGCGGTGGGGAAGTGTCTAATGAAAAACTGTTTTTT.